These T cell receptor beta chains were read from a single sample in a study of beta chain features in type 1 diabetes. Measured with immunoSEQ multiplex PCR; TCRdb has only the in-frame clones, and not every one. Among some 200,000 clones listed, roughly 16% were seen once. The sample taken for sequencing was naive CD4+ T cells from blood. Source of these receptors: a man aged 25-40 years with type 1 diabetes. CDR3s include the opening cysteine and the closing phenylalanine or tryptophan. Each record gives: D gene, CDR3 length, clone size, J gene, V gene, CDR3 protein, CDR3 DNA. D genes are given only for firm matches. Clone size is stated in some rows and not others, as once, few, many or a class when expanded.

d_gene: -
len: 15
abundance: -
j_gene: TRBJ2-1
v_gene: TRBV7-9
CDR3aa: CASSLSRREKGDPFF
CDR3nt: TGTGCCAGCAGCTTATCGAGGCGGGAGAAGGGGGATCCGTTCTTC

d_gene: TRBD1
len: 14
abundance: -
j_gene: TRBJ1-2
v_gene: TRBV27
CDR3aa: CASSLGTGDYGYTF
CDR3nt: TGTGCCAGCAGTTTAGGGACAGGCGACTATGGCTACACCTTC

d_gene: -
len: 13
abundance: -
j_gene: TRBJ2-7
v_gene: TRBV7-7
CDR3aa: CASSSFSSNEQYF
CDR3nt: TGTGCTAGCAGCTCGTTCTCATCGAACGAGCAGTACTTC

d_gene: -
len: 18
abundance: -
j_gene: TRBJ2-3
v_gene: TRBV4-3
CDR3aa: CASSQDPVAVGGSDTQYF
CDR3nt: TGCGCCAGCAGCCAAGACCCCGTAGCGGTCGGAGGATCAGATACGCAGTATTTT

d_gene: -
len: 13
abundance: few
j_gene: TRBJ2-5
v_gene: TRBV18
CDR3aa: CASSTRGQETQYF
CDR3nt: TGTGCCAGCTCAACCAGGGGCCAAGAGACCCAGTACTTC

d_gene: TRBD1
len: 14
abundance: -
j_gene: TRBJ1-2
v_gene: TRBV9
CDR3aa: CASSARQGRSGYTF
CDR3nt: TGTGCCAGCAGCGCACGACAGGGAAGGAGTGGCTACACCTTC

d_gene: TRBD1
len: 13
abundance: few
j_gene: TRBJ1-2
v_gene: TRBV30
CDR3aa: CAWSGGQPYGYTF
CDR3nt: TGTGCCTGGAGTGGGGGACAGCCATATGGCTACACCTTC

d_gene: -
len: 12
abundance: few
j_gene: TRBJ1-1
v_gene: TRBV30
CDR3aa: CAWSPKNTEAFF
CDR3nt: TGTGCCTGGAGTCCGAAGAACACTGAAGCTTTCTTT

d_gene: TRBD1
len: 13
abundance: -
j_gene: TRBJ2-1
v_gene: TRBV6-1
CDR3aa: CASSPGGMDEQFF
CDR3nt: TGTGCCAGCAGTCCAGGGGGTATGGATGAGCAGTTCTTC

d_gene: -
len: 11
abundance: -
j_gene: TRBJ2-1
v_gene: TRBV5-1
CDR3aa: CASATDNEQFF
CDR3nt: TGCGCCAGCGCGACAGACAATGAGCAGTTCTTC

d_gene: -
len: 12
abundance: -
j_gene: TRBJ2-5
v_gene: TRBV29-1
CDR3aa: CSVDGGVETQYF
CDR3nt: TGCAGCGTTGACGGCGGGGTTGAGACCCAGTACTTC

d_gene: TRBD1
len: 13
abundance: -
j_gene: TRBJ2-5
v_gene: TRBV30
CDR3aa: CAGVRDRKETQYF
CDR3nt: TGTGCCGGAGTCAGGGACAGGAAAGAGACCCAGTACTTC

d_gene: -
len: 17
abundance: few
j_gene: TRBJ2-7
v_gene: TRBV9
CDR3aa: CASSEGAAGVGNHEQYF
CDR3nt: TGTGCCAGCAGCGAGGGAGCAGCGGGCGTGGGTAACCACGAGCAGTACTTC

d_gene: -
len: 11
abundance: -
j_gene: TRBJ1-1
v_gene: TRBV20-1
CDR3aa: CSGRRNTEAFF
CDR3nt: TGCAGTGGTAGAAGAAACACTGAAGCTTTCTTT

d_gene: TRBD2
len: 16
abundance: few
j_gene: TRBJ2-5
v_gene: TRBV30
CDR3aa: CAWSGGLAGLQETQYF
CDR3nt: TGTGCCTGGAGTGGGGGGCTAGCGGGCCTCCAAGAGACCCAGTACTTC

d_gene: -
len: 15
abundance: -
j_gene: TRBJ2-1
v_gene: TRBV18
CDR3aa: CASSPGESSYNEQFF
CDR3nt: TGTGCCAGCTCACCGGGAGAGAGCTCCTACAATGAGCAGTTCTTC

d_gene: -
len: 13
abundance: -
j_gene: TRBJ1-2
v_gene: TRBV30
CDR3aa: CAWSVRINYGYTF
CDR3nt: TGTGCCTGGAGTGTAAGGATCAACTATGGCTACACCTTC

d_gene: -
len: 16
abundance: few
j_gene: TRBJ2-2
v_gene: TRBV7-9
CDR3aa: CASRLYQNRVAGELFF
CDR3nt: TGTGCCAGCAGGTTGTACCAGAACAGGGTAGCCGGGGAGCTGTTTTTT

d_gene: -
len: 11
abundance: few
j_gene: TRBJ2-7
v_gene: TRBV20-1
CDR3aa: CSAVQGYEQYF
CDR3nt: TGCAGTGCTGTACAGGGCTACGAGCAGTACTTC

d_gene: TRBD1
len: 15
abundance: few
j_gene: TRBJ2-7
v_gene: TRBV7-9
CDR3aa: CASSFGTGSTYEQYF
CDR3nt: TGTGCCAGCAGCTTCGGGACAGGGTCCACCTACGAGCAGTACTTC

d_gene: -
len: 15
abundance: few
j_gene: TRBJ1-1
v_gene: TRBV4-3
CDR3aa: CASSRNPTENTEAFF
CDR3nt: TGCGCCAGCAGCCGGAACCCGACAGAAAACACTGAAGCTTTCTTT

d_gene: TRBD1
len: 16
abundance: -
j_gene: TRBJ1-1
v_gene: TRBV15
CDR3aa: CATSREAGGRGTEAFF
CDR3nt: TGTGCCACCAGCCGAGAAGCAGGGGGCCGGGGCACTGAAGCTTTCTTT

d_gene: -
len: 14
abundance: few
j_gene: TRBJ2-2
v_gene: TRBV4-1
CDR3aa: CASSQVVAAGELFF
CDR3nt: TGCGCCAGCAGCCAAGTAGTGGCCGCCGGGGAGCTGTTTTTT

d_gene: -
len: 13
abundance: few
j_gene: TRBJ2-4
v_gene: TRBV28
CDR3aa: CASSPLAKNIQYF
CDR3nt: TGTGCCAGCAGTCCACTAGCCAAAAACATTCAGTACTTC

d_gene: -
len: 15
abundance: -
j_gene: TRBJ2-7
v_gene: TRBV29-1
CDR3aa: CSVDYRAGNPYEQYF
CDR3nt: TGCAGCGTTGACTATCGGGCAGGGAACCCCTACGAGCAGTACTTC

d_gene: -
len: 12
abundance: few
j_gene: TRBJ1-1
v_gene: TRBV29-1
CDR3aa: CSAGRVNTEAFF
CDR3nt: TGCAGCGCAGGACGGGTGAACACTGAAGCTTTCTTT

d_gene: -
len: 13
abundance: -
j_gene: TRBJ2-2
v_gene: TRBV30
CDR3aa: CAWARGNTGELFF
CDR3nt: TGTGCCTGGGCCCGGGGAAACACCGGGGAGCTGTTTTTT

d_gene: -
len: 15
abundance: -
j_gene: TRBJ2-3
v_gene: TRBV2
CDR3aa: CASSDGTVGADTQYF
CDR3nt: TGTGCCAGCAGTGATGGGACGGTGGGTGCAGATACGCAGTATTTT

d_gene: -
len: 13
abundance: -
j_gene: TRBJ2-1
v_gene: TRBV11-2
CDR3aa: CASSFGVNNEQFF
CDR3nt: TGTGCCAGCAGCTTCGGGGTAAACAATGAGCAGTTCTTC

d_gene: -
len: 15
abundance: few
j_gene: TRBJ2-2
v_gene: TRBV4-2
CDR3aa: CASSQVAVNTGELFF
CDR3nt: TGTGCCAGCAGCCAAGTGGCAGTCAACACCGGGGAGCTGTTTTTT

d_gene: -
len: 16
abundance: few
j_gene: TRBJ2-1
v_gene: TRBV28
CDR3aa: CASPPKRDGGHNEQFF
CDR3nt: TGTGCCAGCCCACCCAAGCGGGATGGGGGGCACAATGAGCAGTTCTTC

d_gene: TRBD1
len: 14
abundance: -
j_gene: TRBJ2-7
v_gene: TRBV7-2
CDR3aa: CASSRSGQGDEQYF
CDR3nt: TGTGCCAGCAGCCGCTCGGGACAGGGCGACGAGCAGTACTTC

d_gene: -
len: 15
abundance: -
j_gene: TRBJ2-1
v_gene: TRBV11-2
CDR3aa: CASSWLLSSYNEQFF
CDR3nt: TGTGCCAGCAGCTGGTTGCTTAGCTCCTACAATGAGCAGTTCTTC

d_gene: TRBD2
len: 15
abundance: -
j_gene: TRBJ2-1
v_gene: TRBV4-2
CDR3aa: CASSRLAEDYNEQFF
CDR3nt: TGTGCCAGCAGCCGACTAGCGGAAGACTACAATGAGCAGTTCTTC

d_gene: TRBD2
len: 16
abundance: -
j_gene: TRBJ2-3
v_gene: TRBV11-2
CDR3aa: CASSFVSSGRGDTQYF
CDR3nt: TGTGCCAGCAGCTTTGTGTCTAGCGGGAGGGGAGATACGCAGTATTTT

d_gene: -
len: 13
abundance: once
j_gene: TRBJ2-6
v_gene: TRBV5-1
CDR3aa: CASGIPGANVLTF
CDR3nt: TGCGCCAGCGGCATCCCGGGGGCCAACGTCCTGACTTTC

d_gene: TRBD1
len: 13
abundance: -
j_gene: TRBJ2-7
v_gene: TRBV2
CDR3aa: CASSEQGVWEQYF
CDR3nt: TGTGCCAGCAGTGAACAGGGGGTATGGGAGCAGTACTTC

d_gene: -
len: 14
abundance: -
j_gene: TRBJ2-5
v_gene: TRBV2
CDR3aa: CASRVGLHQETQYF
CDR3nt: TGTGCCAGCAGGGTCGGACTGCACCAAGAGACCCAGTACTTC

d_gene: TRBD1
len: 13
abundance: few
j_gene: TRBJ2-7
v_gene: TRBV29-1
CDR3aa: CSVELTGGDEQYF
CDR3nt: TGCAGCGTCGAATTAACAGGGGGCGACGAGCAGTACTTC

d_gene: -
len: 9
abundance: few
j_gene: TRBJ2-1
v_gene: TRBV23-1
CDR3aa: CASRTEQFF
CDR3nt: TGCGCCAGCAGAACAGAGCAGTTCTTC

d_gene: TRBD2
len: 16
abundance: once
j_gene: TRBJ2-7
v_gene: TRBV19
CDR3aa: CASSIRLAAFSYEQYF
CDR3nt: TGTGCCAGTAGTATTCGTCTAGCGGCATTCTCCTACGAGCAGTACTTC

d_gene: -
len: 13
abundance: few
j_gene: TRBJ2-5
v_gene: TRBV29-1
CDR3aa: CSVEGFGEETQYF
CDR3nt: TGCAGCGTTGAGGGGTTCGGTGAAGAGACCCAGTACTTC

d_gene: TRBD2
len: 15
abundance: -
j_gene: TRBJ2-7
v_gene: TRBV15
CDR3aa: CATSRDLAGVGEQYF
CDR3nt: TGTGCCACCAGCAGAGATCTAGCGGGAGTTGGGGAGCAGTACTTC

d_gene: -
len: 12
abundance: -
j_gene: TRBJ1-2
v_gene: TRBV10-3
CDR3aa: CAISTTDYGYTF
CDR3nt: TGTGCCATCAGTACCACAGACTATGGCTACACCTTC

d_gene: -
len: 13
abundance: -
j_gene: TRBJ2-5
v_gene: TRBV7-9
CDR3aa: CASSFHSEETQYF
CDR3nt: TGTGCCAGCAGCTTTCATAGTGAAGAGACCCAGTACTTC

d_gene: TRBD1
len: 13
abundance: few
j_gene: TRBJ1-1
v_gene: TRBV29-1
CDR3aa: CSVVKDRGGEAFF
CDR3nt: TGCAGCGTTGTTAAGGACAGGGGAGGTGAAGCTTTCTTT

d_gene: TRBD2
len: 18
abundance: few
j_gene: TRBJ2-1
v_gene: TRBV7-3
CDR3aa: CASSALRTGRDSYNEQFF
CDR3nt: TGTGCCAGCAGCGCTTTGAGGACGGGGAGGGATTCCTACAATGAGCAGTTCTTC

d_gene: TRBD1
len: 13
abundance: few
j_gene: TRBJ2-5
v_gene: TRBV30
CDR3aa: CAWNRQGGETQYF
CDR3nt: TGTGCCTGGAACAGACAGGGGGGTGAGACCCAGTACTTC

d_gene: -
len: 16
abundance: -
j_gene: TRBJ2-5
v_gene: TRBV25-1
CDR3aa: CASSEQGSGPGETQYF
CDR3nt: TGTGCCAGCAGTGAGCAGGGGAGCGGCCCTGGAGAGACCCAGTACTTC

d_gene: TRBD1
len: 16
abundance: -
j_gene: TRBJ2-7
v_gene: TRBV15
CDR3aa: CATSSLRQGRGYEQYF
CDR3nt: TGTGCCACCAGCAGCCTCCGCCAAGGCAGGGGGTACGAGCAGTACTTC

d_gene: TRBD2
len: 16
abundance: few
j_gene: TRBJ2-7
v_gene: TRBV10-3
CDR3aa: CAIRANTSGRAGEQYF
CDR3nt: TGTGCCATCAGGGCGAATACTAGCGGGAGGGCCGGCGAGCAGTACTTC

d_gene: TRBD2
len: 14
abundance: -
j_gene: TRBJ2-5
v_gene: TRBV30
CDR3aa: CAWTSDGGGETQYF
CDR3nt: TGTGCCTGGACCTCAGACGGGGGAGGGGAGACCCAGTACTTC

d_gene: TRBD2
len: 17
abundance: few
j_gene: TRBJ2-6
v_gene: TRBV7-9
CDR3aa: CASRRSGRANGANVLTF
CDR3nt: TGTGCCAGCAGGCGCAGCGGGAGGGCCAATGGGGCCAACGTCCTGACTTTC